The 14 T cell receptor beta chains in this list originate from one sample, sequenced in a study of T cells after yellow fever vaccination. Via MiXCR, TCRdb re-called the 5' RACE reads, giving one row per CDR3 protein. Of 350,000 to 450,000 distinct CDR3 sequences listed, around a sixth are singletons. The sequenced sample was PBMCs, obtained before the yellow fever booster vaccination. The receptors stem from a man younger than 35 who received the YFV17D yellow fever vaccine.

This clonotype was seen a handful of times. The chain is built from TRBV6-6 and TRBJ2-7; 12 bases are shared with TRBD2. The V segment lost 6 bases and the J segment 2 bases; nucleotides outside the gene matches: 5. The CDR3 totals 15 residues. The germline V gene encodes CDR1 MNHNY and CDR2 SVGAGI (reference sequence). CDR3 loop: CASRRGLAGPYEQYF. The CDR3 DNA follows: TGTGCCAGCAGGCGAGGACTAGCGGGACCCTACGAGCAGTACTTC.

This clonotype was picked up many times. The chain links TRBV7-3 to TRBJ2-3, with D perhaps matching TRBD1 (5 bases). Deletions cut 2 bases from V and 5 bases from J, with 11 bases between. The CDR3 totals 14 residues. The germline V gene encodes CDR1 SGHTA and CDR2 FQGTGA. The CDR3 reads CASSLVGVRDTQYF. The CDR3 coding sequence is TGTGCCAGCAGCTTAGTAGGGGTCCGAGATACGCAGTATTTT.

This clonotype was seen more than once but under ten times. The chain recombines TRBV6-5 with TRBJ2-1; tentatively, D is TRBD2 (6 bases). V was shortened by 6 bases and J by 9 bases, with 21 bases between the two germline ends. This CDR3 spans 15 amino acids. Germline V lookup: CDR1 MNHEY, CDR2 SVGAGI. The CDR3 protein is CASSWPGLGVGEQFF. The CDR3 DNA reads TGTGCCAGCAGCTGGCCGGGACTGGGCGTCGGTGAGCAGTTCTTC.

The V and J genes are TRBV28 and TRBJ1-5, with D uncertain. The germline V gene encodes CDR1 MDHEN and CDR2 SYDVKM. The V end lost 2 bases, the J end lost 5 bases, and 13 bases lay between the germline ends. The CDR3 runs 15 residues. The CDR3 spells CASSLVEEAHQPQHF. CDR3 sequence (DNA): TGTGCCAGCAGTTTAGTCGAGGAGGCCCATCAGCCCCAGCATTTT.

J is TRBJ1-1 and V is TRBV4-1; D is unresolved. Trimming shortened V by 0 bases and J by 10 bases, and 9 bases separated the two germline ends. This CDR3 region has 12 residues. The germline gives CDR1 MGHRA, CDR2 YSYEKL. The CDR3 DNA reads TGCGCCAGCAGCCAAGACGGCGGAGTAGCTTTCTTT. Protein sequence: CASSQDGGVAFF.

This clonotype was seen a few times. The V gene is TRBV2, the J gene TRBJ2-2, with D possibly called TRBD1 or TRBD2 (6 bases each). CDR1 and CDR2 (germline): SNHLY, FYNNEI. The CDR3 contains 16 residues. Trimming shortened V by 2 bases and J by 4 bases, and 14 bases separated the two germline ends. This CDR3 reads CASSELGGAGTGELFF. The CDR3 nucleotides are TGTGCCAGCAGTGAATTGGGGGGCGCGGGCACCGGGGAGCTGTTTTTT.

This clonotype was seen a handful of times. The rearrangement links TRBV6-1 to TRBJ1-5; tentatively, D is TRBD1 (5 bases). Germline V CDR1 and CDR2: MNHNS, SASEGT. V lost 7 bases to trimming and J lost 3 bases, with 10 bases between them. This CDR3 is 13 amino acids long. The CDR3 DNA reads as TGTGCCAGCAAGGCAGGGTACAATCAGCCCCAGCATTTT. Protein: CASKAGYNQPQHF.

The gene calls are TRBV5-1 and TRBJ2-2, with 7 bases identical to TRBD2. Germline V CDR1 and CDR2: SGHRS, YFSETQ. The length of the CDR3 is 16 residues. The ends lost 4 bases at V and 4 bases at J; junction bases unmatched: 10. CDR3 bases: TGCGCCAGCAGCAAACTTGGGGGGGGAGTCACCGGGGAGCTGTTTTTT. Its translation is CASSKLGGGVTGELFF. The entire variable domain, with the rest obtained from reference TRBV5-1 and TRBJ2-2, is as follows: KAGVTQTPRYLIKTRGQQVTLSCSPISGHRSVSWYQQTPGQGLQFLFEYFSETQRNKGNFPGRFSGRQFSNSRSEMNVSTLELGDSALYLCASSKLGGGVTGELFFGEGSRLTVL.

This chain uses TRBV7-9 with TRBJ2-7; a possible D gene is TRBD2 (5 bases). This CDR3 is 12 amino acids long. Trimming stripped 3 bases from V and 7 bases from J, with 10 bases between. From germline, CDR1 is SEHNR and CDR2 FQNEAQ (reference sequence). The CDR3 reads CASSFRGLEQYF. The CDR3 DNA sequence: TGTGCCAGCAGCTTTAGAGGGTTGGAGCAGTACTTC.

V gene TRBV20-1 combines with J gene TRBJ1-5, with D unresolved. The CDR3 spans 12 residues. The ends were cut back, 6 bases at V and 1 base at J, with 7 bases in the middle. Germline V lookup: CDR1 DFQATT, CDR2 SNEGSKA (reference sequence). CDR3 nucleotides: TGCAGTGCCAAAGGGAGCAATCAGCCCCAGCATTTT. Translated, it gives CSAKGSNQPQHF.

The genes are TRBV5-4 and TRBJ2-7, with D perhaps given as TRBD1 or TRBD2 (5 bases each). The CDR3 loop spans 15 amino acids. Trimming left V 1 base short and J 2 bases short, with 13 bases between. Germline loops: CDR1 SGHNT, CDR2 YYREEE (reference sequence). The CDR3 reads CASSLLRGLTYEQYF. The CDR3 coding sequence is TGTGCCAGCAGCTTGCTCCGGGGCCTAACCTACGAGCAGTACTTC.

DNA of the CDR3: TGCGCCAGCAGGGGGAAGGGGCAACCGAACTATGGCTACACCTTC. Amino acids: CASRGKGQPNYGYTF. The chain has TRBV10-2 and TRBJ1-2; TRBD1 might be the D (5 bases). Per germline, CDR1 WSHSY and CDR2 SAAADI. V lost 6 bases, J lost 2 bases, and 16 bases lay in between. The CDR3 extends over 15 amino acids.

This clonotype was counted only a few times. This rearrangement joins TRBV6-6 to TRBJ1-2; the match to TRBD1 covers 8 bases. The CDR3 loop spans 15 amino acids. The V segment lost 6 bases and the J segment 6 bases; nucleotides outside the gene matches: 12. Germline CDR1 reads MNHNY; CDR2 reads SVGAGI (reference sequence). The CDR3 DNA reads TGTGCCAGCAGCCTTCCCCGGGACAGGATAAATGGCTACACCTTC. Its protein is CASSLPRDRINGYTF.

This clonotype has only a few counts. The chain carries TRBV20-1 and TRBJ2-3, with D possibly TRBD1 on 5 matching bases. The CDR3 totals 11 residues. Germline V gives CDR1 DFQATT, CDR2 SNEGSKA (reference sequence). V was clipped by 6 bases and J by 5 bases, with 9 bases between them. The CDR3 reads CSAHQGDTQYF. CDR3 coding DNA: TGCAGTGCCCACCAGGGAGATACGCAGTATTTT.